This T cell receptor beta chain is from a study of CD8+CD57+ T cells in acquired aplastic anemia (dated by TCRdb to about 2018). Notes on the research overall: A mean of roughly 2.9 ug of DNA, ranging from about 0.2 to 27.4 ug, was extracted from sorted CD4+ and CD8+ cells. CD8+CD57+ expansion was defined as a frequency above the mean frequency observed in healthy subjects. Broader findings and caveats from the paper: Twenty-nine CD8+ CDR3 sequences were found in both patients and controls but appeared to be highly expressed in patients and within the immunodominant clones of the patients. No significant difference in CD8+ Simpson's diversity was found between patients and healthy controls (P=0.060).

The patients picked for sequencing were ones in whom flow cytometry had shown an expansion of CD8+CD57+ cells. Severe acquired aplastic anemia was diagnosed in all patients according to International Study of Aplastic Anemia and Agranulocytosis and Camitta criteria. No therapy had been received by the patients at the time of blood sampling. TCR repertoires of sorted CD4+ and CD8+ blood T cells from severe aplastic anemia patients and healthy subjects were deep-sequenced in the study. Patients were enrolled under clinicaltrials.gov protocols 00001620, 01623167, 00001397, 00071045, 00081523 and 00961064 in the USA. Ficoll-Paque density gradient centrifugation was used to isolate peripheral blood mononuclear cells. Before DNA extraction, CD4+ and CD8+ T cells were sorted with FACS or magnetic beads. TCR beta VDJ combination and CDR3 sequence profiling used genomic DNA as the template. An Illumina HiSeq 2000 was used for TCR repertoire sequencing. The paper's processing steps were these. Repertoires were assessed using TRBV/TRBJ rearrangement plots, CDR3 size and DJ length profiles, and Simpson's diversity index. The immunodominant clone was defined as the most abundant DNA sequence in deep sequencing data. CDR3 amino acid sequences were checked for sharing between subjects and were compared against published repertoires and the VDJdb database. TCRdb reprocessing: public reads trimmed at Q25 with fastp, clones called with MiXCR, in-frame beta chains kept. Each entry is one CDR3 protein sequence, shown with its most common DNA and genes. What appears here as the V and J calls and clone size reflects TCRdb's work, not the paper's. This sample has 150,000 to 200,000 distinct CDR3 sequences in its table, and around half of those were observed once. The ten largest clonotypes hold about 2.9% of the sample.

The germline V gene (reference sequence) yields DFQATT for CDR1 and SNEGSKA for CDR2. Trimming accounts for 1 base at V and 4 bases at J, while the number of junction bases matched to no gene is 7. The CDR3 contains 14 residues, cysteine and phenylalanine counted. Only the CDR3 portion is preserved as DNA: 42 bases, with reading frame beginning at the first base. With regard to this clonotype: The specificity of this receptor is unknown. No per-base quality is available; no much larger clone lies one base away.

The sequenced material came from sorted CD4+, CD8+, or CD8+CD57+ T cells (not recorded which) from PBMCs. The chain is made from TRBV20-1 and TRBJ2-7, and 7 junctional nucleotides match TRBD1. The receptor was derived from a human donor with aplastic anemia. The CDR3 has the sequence CSARGTGDPYEQYF. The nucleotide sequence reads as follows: TGCAGTGCTAGAGGGACAGGAGATCCTTACGAGCAGTACTTC.